This T cell receptor beta chain stems from a study of CD8+CD57+ T cells in acquired aplastic anemia. Across the study: Sorted CD4+ and CD8+ cells gave an average of roughly 3.2 ug of DNA.

This clonotype has just one count. Genomic DNA constituted the template upon which TCR beta VDJ and CDR3 profiling was performed. Using its own MiXCR run on the reads, TCRdb lists one record per CDR3 protein. This table holds roughly 250,000 distinct CDR3 sequences, around 46% found once. Patients chosen for sequencing had shown CD8+CD57+ cell expansion by flow cytometry. CDR1 and CDR2 from the germline V gene are SGDLS and YYNGEE. The V and J ends lost 4 bases and 7 bases respectively, with 17 bases between them. The CDR3 runs to 14 residues. What was sequenced was sorted CD4+, CD8+, or CD8+CD57+ T cells (not recorded which) from PBMCs. The clonotype comes from a human donor with aplastic anemia. The chain employs TRBV9 and TRBJ1-1; D remains unclear. The CDR3 bases are TGTGCCAGCAGCCGACCGGAGGGAACTAATGAAGCTTTCTTT. It encodes CASSRPEGTNEAFF.